This TCR beta chain comes out of a study of T-cell reconstitution after alpha-beta-depleted transplantation in children. The sample holds many counts of this clonotype. V lost 3 bases and J 7 bases, leaving 15 bases between the germline ends. The CDR3 contains 14 residues. A TCRbeta library incorporating unique molecular identifiers was prepared. TCRdb used MiXCR to reprocess the PCR reads, holding one entry per CDR3 protein. The sample has about 78,000 distinct CDR3 sequences; around an eighth are singletons. This receptor was identified in a male patient aged 2 to 9 who had a stem cell transplant for acute lymphoblastic leukemia, so the T cells may come from the graft donor. The chain joins TRBV12-3 or TRBV12-4 to TRBJ2-5; D gene unclear. Sequenced material: PBMCs, mostly from graft donor cells, taken 180 days after TCRalphabeta/CD19-depleted stem cell transplant. The CDR3 region has the DNA TGTGCCAGCAGTTTTCTGGGGTCAAGTAGGACCCAGTACTTC. This gives the protein CASSFLGSSRTQYF.